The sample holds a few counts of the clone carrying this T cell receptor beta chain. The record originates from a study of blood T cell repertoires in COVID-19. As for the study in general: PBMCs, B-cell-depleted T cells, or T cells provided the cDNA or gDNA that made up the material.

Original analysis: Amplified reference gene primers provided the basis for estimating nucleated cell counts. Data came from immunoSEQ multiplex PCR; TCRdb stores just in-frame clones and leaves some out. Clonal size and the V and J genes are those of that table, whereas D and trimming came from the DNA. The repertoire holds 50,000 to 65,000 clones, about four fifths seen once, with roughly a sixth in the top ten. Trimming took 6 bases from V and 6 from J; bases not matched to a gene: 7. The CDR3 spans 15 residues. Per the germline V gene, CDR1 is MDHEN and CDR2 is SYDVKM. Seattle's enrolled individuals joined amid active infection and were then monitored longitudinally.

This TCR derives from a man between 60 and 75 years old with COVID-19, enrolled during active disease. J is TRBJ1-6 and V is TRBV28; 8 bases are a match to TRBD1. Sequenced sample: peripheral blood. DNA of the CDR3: TGTGCCAGCAGGGGACAGGAGTTAATTAATTCACCCCTCCACTTT. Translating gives CASRGQELINSPLHF. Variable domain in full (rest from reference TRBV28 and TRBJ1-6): DVKVTQSSRYLVKRTGEKVFLECVQDMDHENMFWYRQDPGLGLRLIYFSYDVKMKEKGDIPEGYSVSREKKERFSLILESASTNQTSMYLCASRGQELINSPLHFGNGTRLTVT.